These 29 T cell receptor beta chains were sequenced from one sample in a study of shared clonotypes between healthy human individuals. Libraries were prepared by immunoSEQ multiplex PCR; TCRdb keeps only in-frame clonotypes and omits some of them. The sample holds about 1,800,000 clones; less than 95% are singletons and the top ten take 0.9% to 1.5%. Terminally differentiated effector memory CD45RA+ cells were excluded by CCR7 positive selection of CD45RO-negative cells. Sequencing input: naive CD8+ T cells sorted from blood. The source is a young man in good health.

The chain has TRBV9 and TRBJ2-7; 9 bases are a match to TRBD1. The CDR3 spans 14 residues. Per germline, CDR1 SGDLS and CDR2 YYNGEE. V lost 2 bases, J lost 3 bases, and 3 bases stayed unmatched. DNA for the CDR3: TGTGCCAGCAGCGTCGGGACAGGGTACTACGAGCAGTACTTC. It translates to CASSVGTGYYEQYF.

The genes are TRBV2 and TRBJ1-1, with unresolved D. V gave up 2 bases and J gave up 0 bases, with 7 bases separating them. Germline CDR1 is SNHLY and CDR2 is FYNNEI. The CDR3 sequence is 14 residues long. CDR3 sequence: CASSESAMNTEAFF. The DNA for the CDR3 is TGTGCCAGCAGTGAATCAGCTATGAACACTGAAGCTTTCTTT.

The chain is built from TRBV25-1 and TRBJ1-2, with TRBD1 as a possible D gene (6 bases). Germline CDR1 and CDR2: MGHDK and SYGVNS. CDR3 size: 13 residues. Deletions cut 5 bases from V and 3 bases from J, with 10 bases between. The chain's CDR3 is CASSFPGDYGYTF. As DNA, the CDR3 is TGTGCCAGCAGTTTCCCAGGGGACTATGGCTACACCTTC.

The J gene is TRBJ2-5, the V gene TRBV11-2, with 8 positions matching TRBD2. V lost 3 bases to trimming and J lost 0 bases; unmatched junction nucleotides: 6. Germline loops: CDR1 SGHAT, CDR2 FQNNGV. The CDR3 contains 16 residues. CDR3: CASSFPPSGYQETQYF. The CDR3 DNA reads TGTGCCAGCAGCTTTCCGCCTAGCGGGTACCAAGAGACCCAGTACTTC.

The rearrangement links TRBV19 to TRBJ2-1; tentative D call: TRBD1 (6 bases). V lost 5 bases, J lost 8 bases, and 28 bases lay in between. Germline loops: CDR1 LNHDA, CDR2 SQIVND (reference sequence). The CDR3 has 18 amino acids. The CDR3 DNA is TGTGCCAGTAGTGGTGGGAAGGACAGTCGGGATAGGATTGATGAGCAGTTCTTC. Translating it yields CASSGGKDSRDRIDEQFF.

J is TRBJ2-5 and V is TRBV9; D not resolved. The DNA end is more similar to TRBJ2-7, so the J call may be wrong. CDR3 length: 13 amino acids. CDR1 and CDR2 from the germline V gene are SGDLS and YYNGEE. In nucleotides, the CDR3 is TGTGCCAGCAGCGTAGGCAGCATGTCCGAGCAGTACTTC. Protein product: CASSVGSMSEQYF.

Worth noting for this clone: Additional DNA sequences in this sample encode the identical CDR3. The genes are TRBV5-6 and TRBJ2-7; no firm D call. The V end was cut by 0 bases, the J end by 2 bases, with 6 bases between. The germline V gene has CDR1 SGHDT and CDR2 YYEEEE. The CDR3 loop spans 13 amino acids. CDR3 amino acids: CASSLDSAYEQYF. The CDR3 nucleotides are TGTGCCAGCAGCTTGGATTCAGCCTACGAGCAGTACTTC.

Points on this clone: The same CDR3 arises from other DNA sequences in this sample as well. V gene TRBV27 combines with J gene TRBJ2-1; TRBD2 agrees at 10 bases. Germline CDR1 and CDR2: MNHEY and SMNVEV (reference sequence). The J segment lost 4 bases and the V segment lost 4 bases, leaving 1 base of the junction unmatched. CDR3 length equals 14 residues. CDR3 in amino acids: CASSSSGGYNEQFF. The DNA for the CDR3 is TGTGCCAGCAGTTCTAGCGGGGGTTACAATGAGCAGTTCTTC.

J is TRBJ2-7 and V is TRBV30, with TRBD1 identical over 8 bases. The V segment lost 3 bases and the J segment 0 bases; nucleotides outside the gene matches: 7. CDR3 length: 15 amino acids. Germline CDR1 GTSNPN, CDR2 SVGIG (reference sequence). The CDR3: CAWRDVTGGSYEQYF. CDR3 nucleotides: TGTGCCTGGAGGGACGTTACAGGGGGCTCCTACGAGCAGTACTTC.

J is TRBJ1-5 and V is TRBV6-6, with 10 bases fitting TRBD1. The V segment lost 4 bases and the J segment 5 bases; nucleotides outside the gene matches: 8. CDR1 is MNHNY and CDR2 is SVGAGI in the germline V gene (reference sequence). The CDR3 sequence is 16 residues long. CDR3 region: CASSSPTGGVYQPQHF. In nucleotides, the CDR3 is TGTGCCAGCAGTTCCCCGACAGGGGGCGTCTATCAGCCCCAGCATTTT.

This chain uses TRBV11-2 with TRBJ1-2; D call uncertain. Germline CDR1 and CDR2: SGHAT and FQNNGV. The CDR3 spans 15 residues. V dropped 0 bases and J dropped 8 bases, with 16 bases sitting between them. CDR3 protein: CASSLDNSRHGGYTF. CDR3 nucleotide sequence: TGTGCCAGCAGCTTAGATAATTCCAGGCACGGCGGCTACACCTTC. The whole variable domain, remainder taken from reference TRBV11-2 and TRBJ1-2, is EAGVAQSPRYKIIEKRQSVAFWCNPISGHATLYWYQQILGQGPKLLIQFQNNGVVDDSQLPKDRFSAERLKGVDSTLKIQPAKLEDSAVYLCASSLDNSRHGGYTFGSGTRLTVV.

The chain links TRBV28 to TRBJ1-2, with D uncertain. Germline lookup yields CDR1 MDHEN and CDR2 SYDVKM. The CDR3 contains 17 residues. Trimming took off 3 bases at V and 0 bases at J, with 17 bases between the two ends. CDR3 nucleotides: TGTGCCAGCAGTTTTTATCTGGCAGGACTTACTAACTATGGCTACACCTTC. It is translated as CASSFYLAGLTNYGYTF.

Worth noting for this clone: Other DNA sequences in the same sample also yield this CDR3. V usage is TRBV7-9 and J usage is TRBJ1-5; 8 bases fit TRBD1. The V and J ends lost 4 bases and 6 bases, in that order; junction bases with no gene match: 8. The CDR3 has 15 residues. In germline, CDR1 is SEHNR, CDR2 FQNEAQ (reference sequence). The CDR3 nucleotides read TGTGCCAGCAGCTCGGACAGGGAAGTAAGTCAGCCCCAGCATTTT. It translates to CASSSDREVSQPQHF.

The chain employs TRBV5-1 and TRBJ2-7, with no clear D. In germline, CDR1 is SGHRS, CDR2 YFSETQ. The CDR3 is 15 residues long. Trimming removed 4 bases at V and 2 bases at J, with 16 bases between. The CDR3 nucleotides read TGCGCCAGCAGCGTGACCGACCCCAATCCCTACGAGCAGTACTTC. Its translation: CASSVTDPNPYEQYF.

The chain combines TRBV27 with TRBJ2-7, with 8 bases aligning to TRBD1. The CDR3 covers 14 residues. J lost 7 bases, V lost 4 bases, and 9 bases had no gene match. The germline V gene has CDR1 MNHEY and CDR2 SMNVEV (reference sequence). CDR3 in DNA: TGTGCCAGCAGTTCCCGGACAGGGTTGGAAGAGCAGTACTTC. Translated, it gives CASSSRTGLEEQYF.

The chain joins TRBV14 to TRBJ2-7; 11 bases map to TRBD2. This CDR3 has 16 residues. Germline CDR1 reads SGHDN; CDR2 reads FVKESK. V trimming: 3 bases; J trimming: 7 bases; junction bases outside the gene matches: 11. The CDR3 DNA is TGTGCCAGCAGCCAGCCCGGGACTAGCGGAATGGATGAGCAGTACTTC. It specifies CASSQPGTSGMDEQYF.

This rearrangement joins TRBV27 to TRBJ2-3; D is perhaps TRBD1 or TRBD2 (5 bases each). The V end was cut by 3 bases, the J end by 2 bases, with 15 bases between. The germline gives CDR1 MNHEY, CDR2 SMNVEV (reference sequence). The CDR3 is made up of 16 amino acids. The CDR3 sequence is CASSFGLVGDTDTQYF. The CDR3 DNA follows: TGTGCCAGCAGTTTCGGTCTTGTGGGGGACACAGATACGCAGTATTTT.

The chain uses TRBV30 and TRBJ2-1; TRBD2 matches 10 bases. Germline CDR1 and CDR2: GTSNPN and SVGIG (reference sequence). CDR3 size: 13 residues. The V gene end was trimmed by 1 base and the J gene end by 10 bases; junction bases not matched to a gene: 4. CDR3 nucleotide sequence: TGTGCCTGGAGTGCATTGGGACTAGCGGAGCAGTTCTTC. Amino acid sequence: CAWSALGLAEQFF. The whole variable domain, filled in from reference TRBV30 and TRBJ2-1, reads SQTIHQWPATLVQPVGSPLSLECTVEGTSNPNLYWYRQAAGRGLQLLFYSVGIGQISSEVPQNLSASRPQDRQFILSSKKLLLSDSGFYLCAWSALGLAEQFFGPGTRLTVL.

The chain is built from TRBV2 and TRBJ2-5; no firm D call. Germline-derived CDR1 and CDR2 are SNHLY and FYNNEI. This CDR3 comprises 14 residues. Trimming removed 6 bases at V and 3 bases at J, with 14 bases between. Here the CDR3 DNA reads TGTGCCAGCAGGGTGATGGTGGATGAAGAGACCCAGTACTTC. Residues: CASRVMVDEETQYF. Using reference TRBV2 and TRBJ2-5 for the parts outside the CDR3, the full variable domain is EPEVTQTPSHQVTQMGQEVILRCVPISNHLYFYWYRQILGQKVEFLVSFYNNEISEKSEIFDDQFSVERPDGSNFTLKIRSTKLEDSAMYFCASRVMVDEETQYFGPGTRLLVL.

With respect to this clone: The same CDR3 can be traced to other DNA sequences in this sample. The genes are TRBV4-1 and TRBJ2-7, with 7 bases that match TRBD1. The CDR3 runs to 14 residues. Trimming cost V 2 bases and J 1 base; bases outside gene matches: 2. Germline CDR1 and CDR2: MGHRA and YSYEKL. The CDR3 protein is CASSQRTGSYEQYF. CDR3 bases: TGCGCCAGCAGCCAAAGGACAGGATCCTACGAGCAGTACTTC.

In the case of this clone: Other DNA sequences within the sample encode an identical CDR3. This chain connects TRBV4-1 to TRBJ2-7; D remains ambiguous. The CDR3 has 13 amino acids. Trimming pared 0 bases from V and 4 bases from J, leaving 7 bases between. The V gene's germline CDR1 is MGHRA and CDR2 YSYEKL. CDR3 DNA: TGCGCCAGCAGCCAAGATAATGGATACGAGCAGTACTTC. Amino acids: CASSQDNGYEQYF.

This rearrangement joins TRBV13 to TRBJ2-7; D unresolved. With 0 bases removed from V and 3 bases from J, the gap between germline ends came to 9 bases. Germline V gives CDR1 PRHDT, CDR2 FYEKMQ (reference sequence). This CDR3 is 14 amino acids long. CDR3 DNA: TGTGCCAGCAGCTTAGGGCAGCTCCGCTACGAGCAGTACTTC. As protein: CASSLGQLRYEQYF.

The V and J genes are TRBV4-1 and TRBJ2-7; perhaps TRBD2 as D (6 bases). Per germline, CDR1 MGHRA and CDR2 YSYEKL. CDR3 length: 16 amino acids. The V end was cut by 1 base, the J end by 5 bases, with 18 bases between. CDR3 nucleotides: TGCGCCAGCAGCCAAGCAATCGCGGGATTTGTTAACGAGCAGTACTTC. Its protein is CASSQAIAGFVNEQYF.

This clone was found once. The J gene is TRBJ2-7, the V gene TRBV4-1; D might be TRBD2 (6 bases). The germline gives CDR1 MGHRA, CDR2 YSYEKL. This CDR3 has 15 residues. The V end lost 3 bases, the J end lost 4 bases, and 16 bases lay between the germline ends. The CDR3 region has the DNA TGCGCCAGCAGCCACAGATCCGGAGGGCGGTACGAGCAGTACTTC. Translated: CASSHRSGGRYEQYF.

This chain links TRBV27 with TRBJ2-1, with 8 positions matching TRBD2. The germline V gene has CDR1 MNHEY and CDR2 SMNVEV (reference sequence). This CDR3 has 18 residues. V was clipped by 5 bases and J by 0 bases; unmatched bases: 12. The CDR3 reads CASSTFDYTSGSYNEQFF. The CDR3 DNA is TGTGCCAGCAGTACCTTTGACTATACTAGCGGCTCCTACAATGAGCAGTTCTTC.

Note on this clone: Other DNA sequences within the sample encode an identical CDR3. V and J are TRBV27 and TRBJ1-3; no reliable D call. Looked up from germline, CDR1 is MNHEY and CDR2 is SMNVEV (reference sequence). CDR3 length equals 13 residues. With 2 bases removed from V and 2 bases from J, the gap between germline ends came to 4 bases. CDR3 sequence (DNA): TGTGCCAGCAGTTTAGTGGCTGGAAACACCATATATTTT. It specifies CASSLVAGNTIYF.

This chain uses TRBV27 with TRBJ2-7, with 9 bases matching TRBD1. This CDR3 is 15 amino acids long. With 4 bases clipped from V and 0 bases from J, the junction kept 4 bases outside the gene matches. Germline V gene sequence: CDR1 MNHEY, CDR2 SMNVEV (reference sequence). The CDR3 reads CASSYHRGHSYEQYF. CDR3 nucleotides: TGTGCCAGCAGTTACCACAGGGGGCACTCCTACGAGCAGTACTTC.

This clone occurred a few times. This chain connects TRBV21-1 to TRBJ1-6. TRBV21-1 is recorded as a pseudogene. This CDR3 region has 11 residues. The CDR3 region has the DNA TGTGCCAGCGGCGGGGACTCACCCCTCCACTTT. This sequence encodes CASGGDSPLHF.

DNA for the CDR3: TGTGCCAGCAGCTCAAGCGGGGGTGGGGAGCAGTTCTTC. Encoded protein: CASSSSGGGEQFF. The chain recombines TRBV11-1 with TRBJ2-1; TRBD2 matches at 8 bases. The CDR3 loop spans 13 amino acids. Germline V gene lookup returns CDR1 SGHAT and CDR2 FQDESV (reference sequence). Trimming took 4 bases from V and 10 from J; bases not matched to a gene: 6.